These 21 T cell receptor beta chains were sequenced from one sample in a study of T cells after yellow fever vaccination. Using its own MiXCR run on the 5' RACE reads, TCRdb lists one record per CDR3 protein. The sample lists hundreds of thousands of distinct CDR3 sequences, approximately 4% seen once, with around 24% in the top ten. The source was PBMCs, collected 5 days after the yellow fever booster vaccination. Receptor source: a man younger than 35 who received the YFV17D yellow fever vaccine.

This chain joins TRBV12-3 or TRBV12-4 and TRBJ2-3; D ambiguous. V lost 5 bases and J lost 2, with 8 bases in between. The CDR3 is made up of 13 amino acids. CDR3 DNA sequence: TGTGCCAGCAGTCAGATATCCACAGATACGCAGTATTTT. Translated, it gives CASSQISTDTQYF.

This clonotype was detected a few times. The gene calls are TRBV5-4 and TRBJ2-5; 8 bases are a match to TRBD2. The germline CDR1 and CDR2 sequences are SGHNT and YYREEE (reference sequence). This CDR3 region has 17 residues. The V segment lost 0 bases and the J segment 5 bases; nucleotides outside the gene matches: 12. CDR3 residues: CASSLARGGFGGETQYF. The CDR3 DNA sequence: TGTGCCAGCAGCTTGGCCCGGGGGGGCTTTGGTGGGGAGACCCAGTACTTC. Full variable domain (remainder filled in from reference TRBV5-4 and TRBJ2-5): ETGVTQSPTHLIKTRGQQVTLRCSSQSGHNTVSWYQQALGQGPQFIFQYYREEENGRGNFPPRFSGLQFPNYSSELNVNALELDDSALYLCASSLARGGFGGETQYFGPGTRLLVL.

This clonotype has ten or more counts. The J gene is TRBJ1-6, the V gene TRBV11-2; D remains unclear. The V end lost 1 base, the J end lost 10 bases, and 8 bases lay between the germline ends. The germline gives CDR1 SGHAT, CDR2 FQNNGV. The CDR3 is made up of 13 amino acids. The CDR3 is CASSLVELSPLHF. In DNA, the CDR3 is TGTGCCAGCAGCTTAGTCGAACTCTCACCCCTCCACTTT.

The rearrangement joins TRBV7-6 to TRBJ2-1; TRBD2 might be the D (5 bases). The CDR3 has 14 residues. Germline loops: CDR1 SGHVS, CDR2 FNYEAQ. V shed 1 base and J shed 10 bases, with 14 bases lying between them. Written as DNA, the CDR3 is TGTGCCAGCAGCTTAGAACTAGATTTCAACGAGCAGTTCTTC. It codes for CASSLELDFNEQFF.

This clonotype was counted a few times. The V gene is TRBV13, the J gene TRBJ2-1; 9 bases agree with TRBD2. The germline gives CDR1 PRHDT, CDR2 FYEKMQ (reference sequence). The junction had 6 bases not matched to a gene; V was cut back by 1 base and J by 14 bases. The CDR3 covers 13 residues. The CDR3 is CASSLEVAGEEFF. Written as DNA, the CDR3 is TGTGCCAGCAGCTTAGAAGTAGCGGGGGAGGAGTTCTTC.

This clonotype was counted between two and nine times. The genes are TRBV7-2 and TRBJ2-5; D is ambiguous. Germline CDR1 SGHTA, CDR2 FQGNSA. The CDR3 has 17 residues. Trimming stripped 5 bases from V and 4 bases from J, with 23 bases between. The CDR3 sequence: CASSPRRFDSSRETQYF. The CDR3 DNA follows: TGTGCCAGCAGCCCACGGCGCTTTGATTCGAGTCGAGAGACCCAGTACTTC.

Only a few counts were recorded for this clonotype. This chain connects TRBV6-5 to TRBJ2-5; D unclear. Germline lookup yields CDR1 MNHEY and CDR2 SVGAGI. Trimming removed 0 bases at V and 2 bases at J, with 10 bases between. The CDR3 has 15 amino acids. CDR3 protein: CASSYSNGEQETQYF. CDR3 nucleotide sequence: TGTGCCAGCAGTTACTCTAATGGAGAGCAAGAGACCCAGTACTTC.

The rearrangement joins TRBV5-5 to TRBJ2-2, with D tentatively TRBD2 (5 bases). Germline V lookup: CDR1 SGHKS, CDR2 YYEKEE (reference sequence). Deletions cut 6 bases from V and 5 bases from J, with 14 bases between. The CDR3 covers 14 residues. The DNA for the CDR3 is TGTGCCAGCAACCCGGAGGCGTTGACCGGGGAGCTGTTTTTT. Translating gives CASNPEALTGELFF.

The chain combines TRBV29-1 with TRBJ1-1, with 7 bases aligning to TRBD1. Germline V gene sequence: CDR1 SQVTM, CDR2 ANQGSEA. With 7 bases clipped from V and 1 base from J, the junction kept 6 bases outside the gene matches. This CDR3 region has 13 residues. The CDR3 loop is CSAWTGGNTEAFF. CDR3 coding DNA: TGCAGCGCGTGGACAGGTGGGAACACTGAAGCTTTCTTT.

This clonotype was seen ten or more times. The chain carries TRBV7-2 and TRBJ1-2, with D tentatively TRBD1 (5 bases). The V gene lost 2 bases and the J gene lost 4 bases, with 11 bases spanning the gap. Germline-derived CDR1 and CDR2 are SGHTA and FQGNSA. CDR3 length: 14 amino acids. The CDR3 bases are TGTGCCAGCAGCTTAAGTTTTGGGGGCTATGGCTACACCTTC. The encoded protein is CASSLSFGGYGYTF.

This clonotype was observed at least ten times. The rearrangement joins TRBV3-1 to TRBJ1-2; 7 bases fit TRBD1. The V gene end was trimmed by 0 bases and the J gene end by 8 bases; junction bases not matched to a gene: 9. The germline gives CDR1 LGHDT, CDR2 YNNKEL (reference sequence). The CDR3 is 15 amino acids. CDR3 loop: CASSQDGTAGRGYTF. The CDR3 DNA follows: TGTGCCAGCAGCCAAGACGGGACAGCAGGTCGGGGCTACACCTTC.

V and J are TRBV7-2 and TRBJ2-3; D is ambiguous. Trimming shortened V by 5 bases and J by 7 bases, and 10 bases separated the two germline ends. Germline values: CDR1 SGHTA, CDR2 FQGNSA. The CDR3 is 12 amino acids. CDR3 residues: CASSPSPHTQYF. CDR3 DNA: TGTGCCAGCAGCCCATCGCCTCATACGCAGTATTTT.

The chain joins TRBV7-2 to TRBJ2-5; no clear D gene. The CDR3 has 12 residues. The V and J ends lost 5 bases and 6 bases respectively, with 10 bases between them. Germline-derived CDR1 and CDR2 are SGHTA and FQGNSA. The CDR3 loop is CASSEGPKTQYF. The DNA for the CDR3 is TGTGCCAGCAGCGAAGGACCGAAGACCCAGTACTTC.

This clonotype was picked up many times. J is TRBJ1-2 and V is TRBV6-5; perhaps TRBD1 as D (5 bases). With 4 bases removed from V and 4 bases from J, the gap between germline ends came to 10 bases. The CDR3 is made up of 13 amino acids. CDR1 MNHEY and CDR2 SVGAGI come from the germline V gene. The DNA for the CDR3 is TGTGCCAGCAGTTCACGGGACCTCTATGGCTACACCTTC. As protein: CASSSRDLYGYTF.

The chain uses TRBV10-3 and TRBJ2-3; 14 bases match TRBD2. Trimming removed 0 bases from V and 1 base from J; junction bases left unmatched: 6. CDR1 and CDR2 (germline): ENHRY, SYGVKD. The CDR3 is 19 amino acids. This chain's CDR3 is CAISESKGLAGVGTDTQYF. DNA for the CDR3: TGTGCCATCAGTGAGTCGAAGGGACTAGCGGGGGTCGGCACAGATACGCAGTATTTT.

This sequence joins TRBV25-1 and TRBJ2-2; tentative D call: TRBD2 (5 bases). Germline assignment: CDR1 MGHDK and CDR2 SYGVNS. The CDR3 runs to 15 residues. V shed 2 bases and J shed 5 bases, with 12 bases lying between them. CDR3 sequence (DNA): TGTGCCAGCAGTGAACCCCGACGGGGTACCGGGGAGCTGTTTTTT. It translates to CASSEPRRGTGELFF.

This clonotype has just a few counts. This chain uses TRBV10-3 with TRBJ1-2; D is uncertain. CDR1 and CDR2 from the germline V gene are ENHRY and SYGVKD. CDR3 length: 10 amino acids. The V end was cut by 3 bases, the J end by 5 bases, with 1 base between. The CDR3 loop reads CAISDYGYTF. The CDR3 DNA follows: TGTGCCATCAGTGATTATGGCTACACCTTC.

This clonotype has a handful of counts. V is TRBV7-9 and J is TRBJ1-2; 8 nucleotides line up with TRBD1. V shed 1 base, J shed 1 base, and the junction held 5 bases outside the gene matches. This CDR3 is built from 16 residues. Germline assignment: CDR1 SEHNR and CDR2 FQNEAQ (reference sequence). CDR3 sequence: CASSLGAGGGNYGYTF. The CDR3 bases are TGTGCCAGCAGCTTAGGGGCAGGGGGCGGTAACTATGGCTACACCTTC. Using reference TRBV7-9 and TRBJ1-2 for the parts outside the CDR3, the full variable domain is DTGVSQNPRHKITKRGQNVTFRCDPISEHNRLYWYRQTLGQGPEFLTYFQNEAQLEKSRLLSDRFSAERPKGSFSTLEIQRTEQGDSAMYLCASSLGAGGGNYGYTFGSGTRLTVV.

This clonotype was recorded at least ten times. In DNA, the CDR3 is TGTGCCAGCAGCTTGACGGGACAGAGCTCCTACGAGCAGTACTTC. Translated, it gives CASSLTGQSSYEQYF. The J gene is TRBJ2-7, the V gene TRBV7-2; 7 nucleotides align to TRBD1. The length of the CDR3 is 15 residues. The ends lost 3 bases at V and 0 bases at J; junction bases unmatched: 5. CDR1 and CDR2 from the germline V gene are SGHTA and FQGNSA.

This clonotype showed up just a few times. CDR3 DNA sequence: TGTGCCAGCAGTTCCGGGAGTGGAACTGAAGCTTTCTTT. It yields the protein CASSSGSGTEAFF. The chain carries TRBV6-6 and TRBJ1-1; D is ambiguous. There are 13 residues in the CDR3. V dropped 4 bases and J dropped 5 bases, with 11 bases sitting between them. CDR1 is MNHNY and CDR2 is SVGAGI in the germline V gene (reference sequence).

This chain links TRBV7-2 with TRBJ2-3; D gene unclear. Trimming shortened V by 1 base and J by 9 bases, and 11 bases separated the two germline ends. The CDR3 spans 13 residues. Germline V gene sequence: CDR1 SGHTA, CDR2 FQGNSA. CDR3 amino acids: CASSLGSVVTQYF. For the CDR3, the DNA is TGTGCCAGCAGCTTAGGATCGGTAGTAACGCAGTATTTT.